A selection of T cell receptor beta chains follows, all from one sample in a study of response to subunit inactivated influenza vaccine. MiXCR, run by TCRdb on the RT-PCR reads, gives a single entry per CDR3 protein. Of some 640,000 distinct CDR3 sequences in the sample, over 11% were seen once. The specimen was PBMCs from blood, collected 14 days before vaccination. Receptor source: a man between 50 and 59 years old who received an inactivated influenza vaccine. CDR3s include the opening cysteine and the closing phenylalanine or tryptophan. The order of the fields is clone size, V gene, D gene, J gene, CDR3 DNA, CDR3 protein. D genes are given only for firm matches. Clone size is stated in some rows and not others, as once, few, many or a class when expanded.

clone_size: .; v_call: TRBV24-1; d_call: .; j_call: TRBJ2-1; cdr3_nt: TGTGCCACCAGTGATTCCTCCAACAGGGTTAGGGATGAGCAGTTCTTC; cdr3_aa: CATSDSSNRVRDEQFF
clone_size: few; v_call: TRBV12-3/TRBV12-4; d_call: TRBD1; j_call: TRBJ2-7; cdr3_nt: TGTGCCAGCACCCGTTTGGGACAGGGGGCCTACGAGCAGTACTTC; cdr3_aa: CASTRLGQGAYEQYF
clone_size: .; v_call: TRBV3-1; d_call: .; j_call: TRBJ2-1; cdr3_nt: TGTGCCAGCAGCCAAACCGGGGAGCAGTTCTTC; cdr3_aa: CASSQTGEQFF
clone_size: few; v_call: TRBV28; d_call: .; j_call: TRBJ1-6; cdr3_nt: TGTGCCAGCGGTTCTGGGGGCTTGAGTTCACCCCTCCACTTT; cdr3_aa: CASGSGGLSSPLHF
clone_size: many; v_call: TRBV20-1; d_call: TRBD1; j_call: TRBJ2-3; cdr3_nt: TGCAGTGCTAGAGATGATGACAGGGGCTATTCAGATACGCAGTATTTT; cdr3_aa: CSARDDDRGYSDTQYF
clone_size: few; v_call: TRBV11-3; d_call: .; j_call: TRBJ2-7; cdr3_nt: TGTGCCAGCAGCTTCGACACGGGGGTTGAGCAGTACTTC; cdr3_aa: CASSFDTGVEQYF
clone_size: .; v_call: TRBV29-1; d_call: .; j_call: TRBJ1-3; cdr3_nt: TGCAGCGTTGCCTCCCGACGGGGCTGGGAATACACCATATATTTT; cdr3_aa: CSVASRRGWEYTIYF
clone_size: few; v_call: TRBV7-9; d_call: .; j_call: TRBJ2-3; cdr3_nt: TGTGCCAGCAGCTTAGCGATGACACGGGACAGCACAGATACGCAGTATTTT; cdr3_aa: CASSLAMTRDSTDTQYF
clone_size: many; v_call: TRBV28; d_call: TRBD2; j_call: TRBJ2-3; cdr3_nt: TGTGCCAGCAATACACCGGGACTAGCGTTCACAGATACGCAGTATTTT; cdr3_aa: CASNTPGLAFTDTQYF
clone_size: many; v_call: TRBV7-9; d_call: .; j_call: TRBJ1-2; cdr3_nt: TGTGCCAGCAGCTCCGAGGGGGGCTATGGCTACACCTTC; cdr3_aa: CASSSEGGYGYTF
clone_size: .; v_call: TRBV9; d_call: TRBD2; j_call: TRBJ2-5; cdr3_nt: TGTGCCAGCAGCCCATCGGCCGGGGGGGTCCCAGATACCCAGTACTTC; cdr3_aa: CASSPSAGGVPDTQYF
clone_size: few; v_call: TRBV9; d_call: TRBD2; j_call: TRBJ2-7; cdr3_nt: TGTGCCAGCAGCGTAGCGGCGGGAGCACCTTCAGACGAGCAGTACTTC; cdr3_aa: CASSVAAGAPSDEQYF
clone_size: .; v_call: TRBV4-2; d_call: TRBD1; j_call: TRBJ2-4; cdr3_nt: TGTGCCAGCAGCCAATCCGGACAGGGGAGTAACATTCAGTACTTC; cdr3_aa: CASSQSGQGSNIQYF
clone_size: many; v_call: TRBV9; d_call: .; j_call: TRBJ2-2; cdr3_nt: TGTGCCAGCAGCTCCATGAACACCGGGGAGCTGTTTTTT; cdr3_aa: CASSSMNTGELFF
clone_size: few; v_call: TRBV12-3/TRBV12-4; d_call: TRBD2; j_call: TRBJ2-1; cdr3_nt: TGTGCCAGCGTAGGACTAGCGGGAGGACCTGAGCAGTTCTTC; cdr3_aa: CASVGLAGGPEQFF
clone_size: few; v_call: TRBV27; d_call: TRBD1; j_call: TRBJ1-1; cdr3_nt: TGTGCCAGCATACCTAAGGGAAGACAGGGGAACACTGAAGCTTTCTTT; cdr3_aa: CASIPKGRQGNTEAFF
clone_size: once; v_call: TRBV10-3; d_call: .; j_call: TRBJ1-1; cdr3_nt: TGTGCCATCAGTACGACAGGTGGAGGCACTGAAGCTTTCTTT; cdr3_aa: CAISTTGGGTEAFF